This T cell receptor (beta chain) was recorded in a study of blood T cell repertoires in COVID-19. As for the study in general: Sources were T cells, B-cell-depleted T cells, or PBMCs; the material itself was cDNA or gDNA.

The V gene end was trimmed by 4 bases and the J gene end by 5 bases; junction bases not matched to a gene: 11. This CDR3 region has 16 residues. Germline V gene sequence: CDR1 MGHRA, CDR2 YSYEKL. Here immunoSEQ multiplex PCR was the method, and the copy in TCRdb shows in-frame clones only, minus some. The sample records some 320,000 clones, under 95% being singletons. This receptor was obtained from a man aged 60 to 69 who had recovered from COVID-19. This rearrangement joins TRBV4-1 to TRBJ1-5; 7 bases are shared with TRBD1. Source material: PBMCs or T cells enriched from blood (not recorded which). CDR3 in amino acids: CASSPAIDRVDQPQHF. CDR3 sequence (DNA): TGCGCCAGCAGCCCAGCAATAGACAGGGTTGATCAGCCCCAGCATTTT.